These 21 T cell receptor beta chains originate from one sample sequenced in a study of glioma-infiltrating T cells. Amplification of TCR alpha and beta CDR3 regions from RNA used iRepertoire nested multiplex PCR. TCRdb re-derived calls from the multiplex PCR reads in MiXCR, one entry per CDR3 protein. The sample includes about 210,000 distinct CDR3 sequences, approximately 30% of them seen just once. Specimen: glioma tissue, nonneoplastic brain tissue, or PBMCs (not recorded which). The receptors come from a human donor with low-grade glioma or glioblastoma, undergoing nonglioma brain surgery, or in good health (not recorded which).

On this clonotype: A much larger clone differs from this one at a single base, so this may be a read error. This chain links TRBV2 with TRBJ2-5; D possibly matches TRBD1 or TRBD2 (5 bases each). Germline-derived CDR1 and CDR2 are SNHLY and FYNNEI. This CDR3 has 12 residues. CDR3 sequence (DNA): TGTGCTACGGGGACGGAGTACAATGAGCAGTACTTC. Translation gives CATGTEYNEQYF. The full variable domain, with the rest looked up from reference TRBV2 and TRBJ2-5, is EPEVTQTPSHQVTQMGQEVILRCVPISNHLYFYWYRQILGQKVEFLVSFYNNEISEKSEIFDDQFSVERPDGSNFTLKIRSTKLEDSAMYFCATGTEYNEQYFGPGTRLLVL.

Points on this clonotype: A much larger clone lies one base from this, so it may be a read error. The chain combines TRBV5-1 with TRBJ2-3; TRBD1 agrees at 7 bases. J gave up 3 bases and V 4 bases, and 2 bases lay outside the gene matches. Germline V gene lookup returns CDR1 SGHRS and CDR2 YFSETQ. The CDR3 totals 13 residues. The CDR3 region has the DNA TGCGCCAGCAGCCGGGACAGAACAGATACGCAGTATTTT. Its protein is CASSRDRTDTQYF.

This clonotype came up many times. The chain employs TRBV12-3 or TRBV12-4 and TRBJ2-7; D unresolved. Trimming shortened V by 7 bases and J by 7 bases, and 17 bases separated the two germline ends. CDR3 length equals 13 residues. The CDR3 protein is CASMPSIGREQYF. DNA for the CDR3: TGTGCCAGCATGCCTAGTATAGGGCGGGAGCAGTACTTC.

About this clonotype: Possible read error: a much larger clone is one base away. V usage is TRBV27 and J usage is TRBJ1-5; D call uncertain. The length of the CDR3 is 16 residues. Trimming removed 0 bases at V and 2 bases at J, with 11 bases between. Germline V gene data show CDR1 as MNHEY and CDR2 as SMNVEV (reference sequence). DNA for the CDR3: TGTGCCAGCAGTTTATCCAGTGACAAGGGCAATCAGCCCCAGCATTTT. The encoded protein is CASSLSSDKGNQPQHF.

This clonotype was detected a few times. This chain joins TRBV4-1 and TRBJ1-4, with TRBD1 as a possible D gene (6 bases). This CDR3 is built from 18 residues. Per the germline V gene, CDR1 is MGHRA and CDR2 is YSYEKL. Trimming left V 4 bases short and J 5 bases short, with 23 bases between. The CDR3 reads CASSLSGGLKRVNEKLFF. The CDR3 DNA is TGCGCCAGCAGCCTCTCCGGGGGGCTAAAAAGGGTAAATGAAAAACTGTTTTTT.

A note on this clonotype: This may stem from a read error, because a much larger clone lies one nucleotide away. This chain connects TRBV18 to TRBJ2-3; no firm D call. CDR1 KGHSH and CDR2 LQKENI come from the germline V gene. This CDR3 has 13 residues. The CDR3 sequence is CASPPPDTDTQYF. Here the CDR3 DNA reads TGTGCCAGCCCACCACCCGACACAGATACGCAGTATTTT.

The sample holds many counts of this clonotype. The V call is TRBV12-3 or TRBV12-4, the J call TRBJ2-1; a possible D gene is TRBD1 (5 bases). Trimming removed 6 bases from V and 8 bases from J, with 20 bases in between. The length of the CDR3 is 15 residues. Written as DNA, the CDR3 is TGTGCCAGCAGCCCTGGATCGTTAGGGGCGCATGAGCAGTTCTTC. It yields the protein CASSPGSLGAHEQFF.

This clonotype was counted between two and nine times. The CDR3 spells CASSSGTGINEQYF. The CDR3 DNA follows: TGTGCCAGCAGCTCAGGGACAGGGATCAACGAGCAGTACTTC. This chain uses TRBV7-2 with TRBJ2-7, with 9 bases lining up with TRBD1. The CDR3 loop spans 14 amino acids. The germline gives CDR1 SGHTA, CDR2 FQGNSA. V gave up 4 bases and J gave up 5 bases; unmatched junction bases: 6.

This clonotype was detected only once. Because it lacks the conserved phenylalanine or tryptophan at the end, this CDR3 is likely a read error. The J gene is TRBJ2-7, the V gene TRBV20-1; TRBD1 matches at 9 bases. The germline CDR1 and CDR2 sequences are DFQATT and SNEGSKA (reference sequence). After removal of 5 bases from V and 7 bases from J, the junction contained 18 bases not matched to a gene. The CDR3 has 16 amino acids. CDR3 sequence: CSAPPPWTGVLGEQYL. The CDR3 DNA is TGCAGTGCTCCCCCCCCCTGGACAGGGGTCTTGGGTGAGCAGTACTTA.

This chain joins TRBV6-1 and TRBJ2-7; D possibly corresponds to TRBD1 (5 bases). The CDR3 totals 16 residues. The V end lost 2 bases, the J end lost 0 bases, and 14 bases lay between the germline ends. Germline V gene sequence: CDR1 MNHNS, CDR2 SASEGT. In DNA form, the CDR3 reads TGTGCCAGCAGTGAATATGGCAGGGCGATCTCCTACGAGCAGTACTTC. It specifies CASSEYGRAISYEQYF.

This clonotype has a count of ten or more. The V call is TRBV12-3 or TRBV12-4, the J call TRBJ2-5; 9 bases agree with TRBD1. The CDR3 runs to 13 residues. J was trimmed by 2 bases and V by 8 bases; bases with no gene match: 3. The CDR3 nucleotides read TGTGCCAGCTTGACAGGGGGGCAAGAGACCCAGTACTTC. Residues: CASLTGGQETQYF.

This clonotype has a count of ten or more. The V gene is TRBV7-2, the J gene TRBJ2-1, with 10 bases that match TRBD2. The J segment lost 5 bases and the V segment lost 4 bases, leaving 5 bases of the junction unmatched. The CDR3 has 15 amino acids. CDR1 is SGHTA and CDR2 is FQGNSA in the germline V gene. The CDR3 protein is CASSWGSGGHNEQFF. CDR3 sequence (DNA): TGTGCCAGCAGCTGGGGTAGCGGGGGGCACAATGAGCAGTTCTTC.

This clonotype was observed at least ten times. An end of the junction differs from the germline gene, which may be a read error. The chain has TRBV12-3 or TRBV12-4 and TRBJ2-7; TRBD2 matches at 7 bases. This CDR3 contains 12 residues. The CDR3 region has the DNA TGTGCCAGCAGCTTAGCGGGCTACGAGCAGTACTTC. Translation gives CASSLAGYEQYF.

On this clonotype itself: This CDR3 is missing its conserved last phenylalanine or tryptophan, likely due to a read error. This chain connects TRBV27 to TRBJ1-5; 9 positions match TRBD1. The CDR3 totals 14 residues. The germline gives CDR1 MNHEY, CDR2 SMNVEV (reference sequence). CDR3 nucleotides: TGTGCCATCAGTTTAGGGACAGGGAACCAGCCCCAGCATTCT. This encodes CAISLGTGNQPQHS.

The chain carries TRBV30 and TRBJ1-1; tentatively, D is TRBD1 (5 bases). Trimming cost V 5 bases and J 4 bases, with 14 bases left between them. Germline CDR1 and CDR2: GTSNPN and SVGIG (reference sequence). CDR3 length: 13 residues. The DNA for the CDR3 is TGTGCCTGGGGGGGACGGATGAGCACTGAAGCTTTCTTT. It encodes CAWGGRMSTEAFF. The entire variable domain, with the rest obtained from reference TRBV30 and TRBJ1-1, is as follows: SQTIHQWPATLVQPVGSPLSLECTVEGTSNPNLYWYRQAAGRGLQLLFYSVGIGQISSEVPQNLSASRPQDRQFILSSKKLLLSDSGFYLCAWGGRMSTEAFFGQGTRLTVV.

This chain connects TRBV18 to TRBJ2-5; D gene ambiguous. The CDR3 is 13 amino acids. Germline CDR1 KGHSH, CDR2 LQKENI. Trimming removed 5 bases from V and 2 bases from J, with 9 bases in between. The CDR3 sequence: CASSSGHQETQYF. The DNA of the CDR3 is TGTGCCAGCTCAAGTGGGCATCAAGAGACCCAGTACTTC.

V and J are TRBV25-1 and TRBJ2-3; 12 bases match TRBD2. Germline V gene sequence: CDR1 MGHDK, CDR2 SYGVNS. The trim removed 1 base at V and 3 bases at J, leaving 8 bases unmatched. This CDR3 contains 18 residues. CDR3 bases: TGTGCCAGCAGTGAATTGACTAGCGGGAGTTGGGGAACAGATACGCAGTATTTT. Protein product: CASSELTSGSWGTDTQYF.

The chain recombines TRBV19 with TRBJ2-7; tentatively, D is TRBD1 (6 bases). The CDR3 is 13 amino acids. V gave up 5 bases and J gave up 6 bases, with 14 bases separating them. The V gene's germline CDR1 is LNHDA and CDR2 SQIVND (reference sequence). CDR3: CASSFQQGFEQYF. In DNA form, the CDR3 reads TGTGCCAGTAGTTTCCAACAGGGATTCGAGCAGTACTTC.

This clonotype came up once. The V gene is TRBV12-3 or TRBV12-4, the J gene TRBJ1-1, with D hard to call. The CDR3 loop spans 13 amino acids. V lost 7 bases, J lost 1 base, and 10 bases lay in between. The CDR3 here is CASTFIRNTEAFF. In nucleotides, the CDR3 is TGTGCCAGCACTTTCATCAGGAACACTGAAGCTTTCTTT.

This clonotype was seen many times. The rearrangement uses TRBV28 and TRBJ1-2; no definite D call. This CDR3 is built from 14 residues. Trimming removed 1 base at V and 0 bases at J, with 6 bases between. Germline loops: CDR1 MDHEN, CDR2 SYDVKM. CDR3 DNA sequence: TGTGCCAGCAGTTTATTTCAGGCTAACTATGGCTACACCTTC. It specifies CASSLFQANYGYTF.

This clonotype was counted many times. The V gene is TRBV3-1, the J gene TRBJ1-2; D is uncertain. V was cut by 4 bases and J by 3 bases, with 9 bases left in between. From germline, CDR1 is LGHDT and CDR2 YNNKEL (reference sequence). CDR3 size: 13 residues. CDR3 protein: CASSLGEYYGYTF. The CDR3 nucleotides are TGTGCCAGCAGCCTCGGTGAATACTATGGCTACACCTTC. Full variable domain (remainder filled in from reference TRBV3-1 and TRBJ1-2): DTAVSQTPKYLVTQMGNDKSIKCEQNLGHDTMYWYKQDSKKFLKIMFSYNNKELIINETVPNRFSPKSPDKAHLNLHINSLELGDSAVYFCASSLGEYYGYTFGSGTRLTVV.